This passage covers 11 T cell receptor beta chains from one sample sequenced in a study of blood T cell repertoires in COVID-19. Measured with immunoSEQ multiplex PCR; TCRdb has only the in-frame clones, and not every one. The sample has 200,000 to 300,000 clones; approximately 89% are singletons. Material for sequencing was PBMCs or T cells enriched from blood (not recorded which). These receptor sequences come from a woman younger than 30 who had recovered from COVID-19.

The chain joins TRBV7-9 to TRBJ2-2; TRBD2 is a possible D gene (5 bases). The CDR3 runs to 16 residues. Trimming removed 1 base from V and 2 bases from J, with 11 bases in between. The germline V gene encodes CDR1 SEHNR and CDR2 FQNEAQ (reference sequence). In DNA, the CDR3 is TGTGCCAGCAGCTTAGTTCGAACGGGAAACACCGGGGAGCTGTTTTTT. This encodes CASSLVRTGNTGELFF.

V and J are TRBV5-6 and TRBJ1-4; TRBD1 matches at 8 bases. CDR1 SGHDT and CDR2 YYEEEE come from the germline V gene. The CDR3 runs 14 residues. J was trimmed by 4 bases and V by 4 bases; bases with no gene match: 3. The CDR3 region has the DNA TGTGCCAGCAGCCTGGGACAGGTTAATGAAAAACTGTTTTTT. Protein sequence: CASSLGQVNEKLFF. The variable domain in full, completed from reference TRBV5-6 and TRBJ1-4, reads DAGVTQSPTHLIKTRGQQVTLRCSPKSGHDTVSWYQQALGQGPQFIFQYYEEEERQRGNFPDRFSGHQFPNYSSELNVNALLLGDSALYLCASSLGQVNEKLFFGSGTQLSVL.

The chain uses TRBV3-1 (or the pseudogene TRBV3-2) and TRBJ2-2, with D perhaps matching TRBD2 (6 bases). Germline V CDR1 and CDR2: LGHDT, YNNKEL (reference sequence). The CDR3 extends over 16 amino acids. The V and J ends lost 4 bases and 1 base respectively, with 13 bases between them. CDR3 amino acids: CASSRAGRVNTGELFF. DNA for the CDR3: TGTGCCAGCAGCCGTGCCGGGAGAGTGAACACCGGGGAGCTGTTTTTT.

The J gene is TRBJ1-2, the V gene TRBV7-9, with D hard to call. Per germline, CDR1 SEHNR and CDR2 FQNEAQ (reference sequence). This CDR3 comprises 14 residues. The V and J ends lost 5 bases and 5 bases respectively, with 15 bases between them. The CDR3 spells CASSLPSEPYGYTF. Here the CDR3 DNA reads TGTGCCAGCAGCCTACCCTCCGAGCCGTATGGCTACACCTTC.

The rearrangement links TRBV4-1 to TRBJ2-5; 9 positions match TRBD1. The germline CDR1 and CDR2 sequences are MGHRA and YSYEKL. V lost 0 bases to trimming and J lost 5 bases; unmatched junction nucleotides: 4. CDR3 length equals 15 residues. DNA of the CDR3: TGCGCCAGCAGCCAAGAGGGGACAGGGTTGGAGACCCAGTACTTC. Translated, it gives CASSQEGTGLETQYF.

The genes are TRBV12-5 and TRBJ1-4; a possible D gene is TRBD1 (5 bases). CDR3 length: 16 amino acids. Germline CDR1 LGHNT, CDR2 FRNRAP. V shed 1 base and J shed 7 bases, with 16 bases lying between them. The CDR3 loop reads CASGLERQYETEKLFF. CDR3 sequence (DNA): TGTGCTAGTGGTTTGGAAAGACAGTACGAGACTGAAAAACTGTTTTTT.

V gene TRBV12-3 or TRBV12-4 combines with J gene TRBJ1-5, with D unresolved. Trimming took 5 bases from V and 7 from J, leaving 12 bases between them. The CDR3 is made up of 13 amino acids. The CDR3 reads CASSVGNEQPQHF. For the CDR3, the DNA is TGTGCCAGCAGTGTCGGGAACGAGCAGCCCCAGCATTTT.

The V call is TRBV10-3, the J call TRBJ2-7, with 9 nucleotides matching TRBD1. This CDR3 spans 18 amino acids. V trimming: 6 bases; J trimming: 2 bases; junction bases outside the gene matches: 17. Looked up from germline, CDR1 is ENHRY and CDR2 is SYGVKD. The CDR3 sequence: CAIRLDRGGGRAAYEQYF. CDR3 DNA sequence: TGTGCCATCAGGCTGGACAGGGGTGGCGGGAGAGCCGCCTACGAGCAGTACTTC.

A single count supports this clone. The chain is built from TRBV7-9 and TRBJ1-2; the D gene is possibly TRBD1 (5 bases). The CDR3 loop spans 16 amino acids. The V gene's germline CDR1 is SEHNR and CDR2 FQNEAQ (reference sequence). With 2 bases removed from V and 4 bases from J, the gap between germline ends came to 17 bases. The CDR3 loop is CASSLSAGPSTYGYTF. The CDR3 DNA reads TGTGCCAGCAGCTTATCGGCAGGGCCCTCCACCTATGGCTACACCTTC. The variable domain in full, completed from reference TRBV7-9 and TRBJ1-2, reads DTGVSQNPRHKITKRGQNVTFRCDPISEHNRLYWYRQTLGQGPEFLTYFQNEAQLEKSRLLSDRFSAERPKGSFSTLEIQRTEQGDSAMYLCASSLSAGPSTYGYTFGSGTRLTVV.

V usage is TRBV24-1 and J usage is TRBJ2-1; 7 nucleotides agree with TRBD1. Germline trimming cut 3 bases from V and 5 bases from J; bases unmatched to any gene: 6. Germline loops: CDR1 KGHDR, CDR2 SFDVKD. The CDR3 has 15 amino acids. CDR3 DNA sequence: TGTGCCACCAGTGATCCCGGGACAGCTAACAATGAGCAGTTCTTC. It translates to CATSDPGTANNEQFF.

CDR3: CASSESSAASGSGEQYF. DNA of the CDR3: TGTGCCAGCAGTGAAAGTTCGGCGGCTAGCGGGAGTGGGGAGCAGTACTTC. The chain is built from TRBV25-1 and TRBJ2-7; 10 nucleotides agree with TRBD2. The CDR3 length is 17 residues. Germline CDR1 and CDR2: MGHDK and SYGVNS. The V segment lost 2 bases and the J segment 7 bases; nucleotides outside the gene matches: 14.